A selection of T cell receptor beta chains follows, all from one sample in a study of shared clonotypes between healthy human individuals. The assay was immunoSEQ multiplex PCR, and TCRdb's table has in-frame clones only and misses some. The sample shows under 1,100,000 clones, approximately 70% of them seen only once. The specimen was memory CD4+ T cells sorted from blood. These receptors came from a man aged 18 to 35 in good health. Each CDR3 is given with its conserved first and last residue. Fields, in order: D gene, J gene, clone size, V gene, CDR3 protein, CDR3 DNA. The D gene is left open where the match is weak. Expanded clones get a size class; other rows say once, few or many, or leave the size out.

TRBD1 TRBJ2-7 - TRBV2 CAGTGTGRREQYF TGTGCCGGTACCGGGACAGGGAGGCGGGAGCAGTACTTC
- TRBJ2-3 - TRBV5-1 CASRSTGQSTDTQYF TGCGCCAGCAGGTCGACAGGCCAATCCACAGATACGCAGTATTTT
- TRBJ1-6 - TRBV5-1 CASSSPGVFGSPLHF TGCGCCAGCAGCTCCCCTGGGGTTTTCGGTTCACCCCTCCACTTT
- TRBJ1-1 - TRBV28 CASTSPSMNTEAFF TGTGCCAGCACCTCCCCGTCCATGAACACTGAAGCTTTCTTT
- TRBJ1-5 few TRBV5-1 CASSPEGVNQPQHF TGCGCCAGCAGCCCGGAGGGGGTCAATCAGCCCCAGCATTTT
- TRBJ2-3 - TRBV11-3 CASSLGTGADTQYF TGTGCCAGCAGCTTAGGGACGGGAGCAGATACGCAGTATTTT
TRBD2 TRBJ2-3 - TRBV19 CASSIGYSGNTDTQYF TGTGCCAGTAGTATAGGTTATAGCGGGAACACAGATACGCAGTATTTT
TRBD1 TRBJ1-1 - TRBV5-1 CASSRDSREAFF TGCGCCAGCAGCAGGGACAGCCGTGAAGCTTTCTTT
- TRBJ2-3 - TRBV10-1 CASSGFSVDTQYF TGCGCCAGCAGTGGGTTTAGCGTCGATACGCAGTATTTT
- TRBJ2-7 - TRBV28 CASSSPSSYEQYF TGTGCCAGCAGTTCTCCTAGCTCCTACGAGCAGTACTTC
- TRBJ1-2 - TRBV7-9 CASSPGIRDYGYTF TGTGCCAGCAGCCCCGGGATCCGCGACTATGGCTACACCTTC
- TRBJ2-1 - TRBV27 CASSPGTRPNEQFF TGTGCCAGCAGCCCCGGGACAAGGCCCAATGAGCAGTTCTTC
- TRBJ1-1 - TRBV6-6 CASSYEVREAFF TGTGCCAGCAGTTACGAGGTCCGTGAGGCTTTCTTT
TRBD2 TRBJ2-5 - TRBV5-1 CASSLRTSGVQETQYF TGCGCCAGCAGCTTAAGGACTAGCGGGGTTCAAGAGACCCAGTACTTC
TRBD2 TRBJ2-3 - TRBV7-9 CASSWTSGTDTQYF TGTGCCAGCAGCTGGACTAGCGGGACAGATACGCAGTATTTT
- TRBJ2-7 - TRBV10-3 CATQQGPNSYEQYF TGTGCCACCCAACAGGGCCCGAACTCCTACGAGCAGTACTTC
- TRBJ2-7 - TRBV9 CASSVGSGLFDYEQYF TGTGCCAGCAGCGTAGGGTCAGGGCTCTTTGACTACGAGCAGTACTTC
TRBD2 TRBJ2-2 - TRBV19 CATTTSGKVTGELFF TGTGCCACCACGACTAGCGGGAAGGTCACCGGGGAGCTGTTTTTT
- TRBJ2-3 - TRBV19 CASSIRGSTDTQYF TGTGCCAGTAGTATACGGGGAAGCACAGATACGCAGTATTTT
- TRBJ1-5 - TRBV11-2 CASSLETPFKPETNQPQHF TGTGCCAGCAGCTTAGAAACCCCCTTCAAGCCAGAGACCAATCAGCCCCAGCATTTT
- TRBJ2-1 - TRBV6-5 CASSGVSYNEQFF TGTGCCAGCAGCGGAGTATCCTACAATGAGCAGTTCTTC
TRBD1 TRBJ2-7 - TRBV18 CASSPSTGVAYEQYF TGTGCCAGCTCACCGAGTACAGGGGTGGCCTACGAGCAGTACTTC
- TRBJ2-1 - TRBV7-3 CASSLQGSGGFDEQFF TGTGCCAGCAGCCTACAAGGTTCGGGGGGCTTCGATGAGCAGTTCTTC
TRBD1 TRBJ2-3 many TRBV5-1 CASGPGTGGALDTQYF TGCGCCAGCGGCCCTGGGACAGGGGGCGCATTAGATACGCAGTATTTT
TRBD2 TRBJ2-7 - TRBV6-5 CASLSGSYEQYF TGTGCCAGCCTAAGCGGGAGTTACGAGCAGTACTTC
- TRBJ1-4 - TRBV2 CASSDEVREIIPQETNEKLFF TGTGCCAGCAGTGACGAGGTAAGGGAGATTATTCCCCAGGAAACTAATGAAAAACTGTTTTTT
TRBD1 TRBJ1-5 - TRBV28 CATKRQGTNSNQPQHF TGTGCCACCAAGCGACAGGGGACAAATAGCAATCAGCCCCAGCATTTT